This T cell receptor beta chain was captured in a study of cytomegalovirus exposure and HLA in healthy donors. Broader study findings: Later analysis identified about 15,000 TCR beta sequences associated with HLA alleles, using a false discovery rate threshold of 0.05.

A remark on this clone: The antigen is unknown.

It was with 60 Vbeta and 13 Jbeta primers that the PCR ran. Generated by immunoSEQ multiplex PCR, the TCRdb table keeps only in-frame clones and is missing some. The sample lists some 120,000 clones; roughly three fifths were seen once. Sequencing used PBMCs. The sequence came from a middle-aged woman in good health and CMV-seropositive.

CDR3 residues: CASSSATETSSQETQYF. The CDR3 region has the DNA TGCGCCAGCAGCTCCGCAACCGAGACTAGCAGCCAAGAGACCCAGTACTTC. The V and J genes are TRBV5-1 and TRBJ2-5; 7 bases match TRBD2. Germline lookup yields CDR1 SGHRS and CDR2 YFSETQ. The CDR3 is 17 amino acids. The V gene end was trimmed by 3 bases and the J gene end by 1 base; junction bases not matched to a gene: 12.